This record concerns one T cell receptor beta chain sequence. TCRdb's table, derived via immunoSEQ multiplex PCR, lists solely in-frame clones and lacks some. The data show approximately 110,000 clones, more than 85% seen once. These data are taken from a study of control samples from healthy donors and cancer patients. What was sequenced was blood. This sequence originates from a young woman in good health.

CDR3 sequence: CASSERELRGEGYTF. The CDR3 region has the DNA TGTGCCAGCAGTGAGCGGGAGCTCAGGGGTGAGGGCTACACCTTC. This chain joins TRBV2 and TRBJ1-2, with D perhaps matching TRBD1 (6 bases). V was shortened by 3 bases and J by 8 bases, with 19 bases between the two germline ends. The CDR3 has 15 residues. The germline V gene encodes CDR1 SNHLY and CDR2 FYNNEI.